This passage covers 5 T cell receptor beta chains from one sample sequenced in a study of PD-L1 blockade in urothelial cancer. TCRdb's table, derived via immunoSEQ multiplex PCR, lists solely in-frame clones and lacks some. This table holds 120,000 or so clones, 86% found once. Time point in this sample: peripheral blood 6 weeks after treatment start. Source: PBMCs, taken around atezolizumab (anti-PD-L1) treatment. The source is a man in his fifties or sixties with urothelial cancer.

The CDR3 region has the DNA TGTGCCAGCAGTGAGCTACTACTAGCGGGACCGAATGAGCAGTTCTTC. Its protein is CASSELLLAGPNEQFF. The V call is TRBV6-4, the J call TRBJ2-1; 10 bases fit TRBD2. This CDR3 is 16 amino acids long. CDR1 and CDR2 (germline): MRHNA, SNTAGT. Trimming took 3 bases from V and 7 from J; bases not matched to a gene: 9.

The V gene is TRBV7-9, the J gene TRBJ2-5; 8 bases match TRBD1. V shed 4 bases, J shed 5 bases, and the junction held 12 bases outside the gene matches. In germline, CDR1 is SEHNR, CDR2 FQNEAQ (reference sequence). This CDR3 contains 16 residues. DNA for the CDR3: TGTGCCAGCAGCTCACGGACAGGGTGGGGCCCGGAGACCCAGTACTTC. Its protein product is CASSSRTGWGPETQYF.

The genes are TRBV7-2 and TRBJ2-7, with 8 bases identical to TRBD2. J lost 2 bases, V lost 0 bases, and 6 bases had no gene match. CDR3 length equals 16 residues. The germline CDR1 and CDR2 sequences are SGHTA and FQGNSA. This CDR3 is CASSLAAGEGPYEQYF. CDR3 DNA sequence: TGTGCCAGCAGCTTAGCAGCGGGGGAAGGCCCCTACGAGCAGTACTTC.

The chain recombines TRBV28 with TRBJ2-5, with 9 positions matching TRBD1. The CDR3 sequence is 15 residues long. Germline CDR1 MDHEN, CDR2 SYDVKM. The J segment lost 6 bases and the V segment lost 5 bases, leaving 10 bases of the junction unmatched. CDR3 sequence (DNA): TGTGCCAGCAGTGATCCACCGGACAGGGGCAAGACCCAGTACTTC. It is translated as CASSDPPDRGKTQYF.

The CDR3 reads CASSTSRYEQYF. CDR3 DNA sequence: TGTGCCAGCAGTACTAGCCGGTACGAGCAGTACTTC. V usage is TRBV6-6 and J usage is TRBJ2-7, with D tentatively TRBD2 (6 bases). Germline V CDR1 and CDR2: MNHNY, SVGAGI (reference sequence). Between the trimmed V and J ends, which lost 5 bases and 4 bases, there was a span of 9 bases. This CDR3 is built from 12 residues.